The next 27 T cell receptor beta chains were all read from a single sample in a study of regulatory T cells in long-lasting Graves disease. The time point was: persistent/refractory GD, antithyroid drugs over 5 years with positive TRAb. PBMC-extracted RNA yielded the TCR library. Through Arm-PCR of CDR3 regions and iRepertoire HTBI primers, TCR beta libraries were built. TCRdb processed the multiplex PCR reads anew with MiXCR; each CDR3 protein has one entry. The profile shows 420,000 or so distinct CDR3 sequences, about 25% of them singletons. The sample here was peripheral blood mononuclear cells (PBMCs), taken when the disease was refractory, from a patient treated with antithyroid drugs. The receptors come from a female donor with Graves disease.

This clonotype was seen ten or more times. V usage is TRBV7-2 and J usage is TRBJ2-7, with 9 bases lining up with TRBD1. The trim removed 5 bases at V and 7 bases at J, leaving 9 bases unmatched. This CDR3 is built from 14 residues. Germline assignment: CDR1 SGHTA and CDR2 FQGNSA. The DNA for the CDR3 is TGTGCCAGCAGCGAGAACAGGGGGCCAAGGGAGCAGTACTTC. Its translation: CASSENRGPREQYF.

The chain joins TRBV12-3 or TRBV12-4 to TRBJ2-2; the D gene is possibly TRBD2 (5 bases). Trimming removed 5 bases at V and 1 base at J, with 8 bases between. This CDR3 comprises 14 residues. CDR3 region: CASSGGGNTGELFF. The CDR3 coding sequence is TGTGCCAGCAGTGGAGGAGGGAACACCGGGGAGCTGTTTTTT.

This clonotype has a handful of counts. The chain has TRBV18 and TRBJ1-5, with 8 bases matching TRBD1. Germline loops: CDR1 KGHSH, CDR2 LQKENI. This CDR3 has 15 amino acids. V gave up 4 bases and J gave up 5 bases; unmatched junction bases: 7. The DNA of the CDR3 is TGTGCCAGCTCACAAGGGACAGGAGAATATCAGCCCCAGCATTTT. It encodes CASSQGTGEYQPQHF.

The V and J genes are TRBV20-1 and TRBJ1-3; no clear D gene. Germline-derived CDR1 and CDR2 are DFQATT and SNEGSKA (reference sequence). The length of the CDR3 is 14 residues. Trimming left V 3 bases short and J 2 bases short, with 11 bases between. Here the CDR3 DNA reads TGCAGTGCTAGTATCAGCTCAACTGGAAACACCATATATTTT. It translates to CSASISSTGNTIYF.

CDR3 sequence reads: CASSDFRDYEQYF. CDR3 coding DNA: TGTGCCAGCAGTGATTTCCGAGACTACGAGCAGTACTTC. This rearrangement joins TRBV25-1 to TRBJ2-7, with no clear D. Trimming cost V 3 bases and J 3 bases, with 9 bases left between them. The germline CDR1 and CDR2 sequences are MGHDK and SYGVNS. There are 13 residues in the CDR3.

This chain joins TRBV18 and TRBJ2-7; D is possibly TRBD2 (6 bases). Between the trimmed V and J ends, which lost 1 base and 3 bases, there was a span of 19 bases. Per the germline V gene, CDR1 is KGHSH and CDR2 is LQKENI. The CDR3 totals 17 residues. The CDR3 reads CASSPRYAGKSLYEQYF. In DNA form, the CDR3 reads TGTGCCAGCTCACCACGATACGCGGGGAAATCCCTCTACGAGCAGTACTTC.

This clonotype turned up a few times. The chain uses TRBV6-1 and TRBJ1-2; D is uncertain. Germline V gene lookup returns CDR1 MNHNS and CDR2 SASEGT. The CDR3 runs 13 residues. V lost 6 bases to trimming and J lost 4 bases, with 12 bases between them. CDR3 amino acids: CASRRDTSYGYTF. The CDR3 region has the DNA TGTGCCAGCAGGCGCGACACGAGCTATGGCTACACCTTC.

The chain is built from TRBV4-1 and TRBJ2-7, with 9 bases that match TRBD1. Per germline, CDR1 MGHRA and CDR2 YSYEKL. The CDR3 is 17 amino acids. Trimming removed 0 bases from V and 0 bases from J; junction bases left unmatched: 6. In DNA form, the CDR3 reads TGCGCCAGCAGCCAAGAGGGACAGGGTATGGGCTCCTACGAGCAGTACTTC. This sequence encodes CASSQEGQGMGSYEQYF.

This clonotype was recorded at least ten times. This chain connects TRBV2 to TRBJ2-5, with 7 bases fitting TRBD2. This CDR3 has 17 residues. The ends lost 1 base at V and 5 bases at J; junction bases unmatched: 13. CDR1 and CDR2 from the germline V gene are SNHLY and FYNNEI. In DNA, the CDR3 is TGTGCCAGCAGTGAAGAGGGACTACTCACCGGGGGGGAGACCCAGTACTTC. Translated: CASSEEGLLTGGETQYF.

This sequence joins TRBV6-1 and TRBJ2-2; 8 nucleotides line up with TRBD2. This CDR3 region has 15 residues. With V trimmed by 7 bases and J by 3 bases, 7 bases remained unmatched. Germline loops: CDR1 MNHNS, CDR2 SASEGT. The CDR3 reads CASKRLAGDTGELFF. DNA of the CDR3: TGTGCCAGCAAAAGGCTAGCGGGCGACACCGGGGAGCTGTTTTTT.

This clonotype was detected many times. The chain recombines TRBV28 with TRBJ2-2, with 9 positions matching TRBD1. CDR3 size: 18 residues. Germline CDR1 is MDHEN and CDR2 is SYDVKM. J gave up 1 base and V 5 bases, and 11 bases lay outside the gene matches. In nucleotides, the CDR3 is TGTGCCAGCAGTACAGGCACAGGGGGCGTAAGGAACACCGGGGAGCTGTTTTTT. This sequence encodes CASSTGTGGVRNTGELFF.

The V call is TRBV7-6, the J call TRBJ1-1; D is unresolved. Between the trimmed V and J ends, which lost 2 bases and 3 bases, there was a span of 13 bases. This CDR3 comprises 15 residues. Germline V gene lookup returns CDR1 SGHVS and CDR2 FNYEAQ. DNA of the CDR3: TGTGCCAGCAGCTTAATACGAAACGGGGACACTGAAGCTTTCTTT. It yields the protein CASSLIRNGDTEAFF.

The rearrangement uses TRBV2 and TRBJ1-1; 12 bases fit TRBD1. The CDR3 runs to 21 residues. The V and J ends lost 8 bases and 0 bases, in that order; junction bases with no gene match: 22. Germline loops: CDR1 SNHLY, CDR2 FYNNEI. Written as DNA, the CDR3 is TGTGCCAGCTCACCACCTTTTCTTCGGGACAGGGGGCGATCAATGAACACTGAAGCTTTCTTT. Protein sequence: CASSPPFLRDRGRSMNTEAFF.

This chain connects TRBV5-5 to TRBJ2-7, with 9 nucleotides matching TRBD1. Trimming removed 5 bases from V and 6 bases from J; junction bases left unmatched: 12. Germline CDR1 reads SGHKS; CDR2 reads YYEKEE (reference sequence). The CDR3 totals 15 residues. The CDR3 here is CASSFLRDRVFEQYF. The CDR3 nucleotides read TGTGCCAGCAGTTTCCTCCGGGACAGGGTGTTCGAGCAGTACTTC. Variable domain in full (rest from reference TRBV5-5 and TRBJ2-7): DAGVTQSPTHLIKTRGQQVTLRCSPISGHKSVSWYQQVLGQGPQFIFQYYEKEERGRGNFPDRFSARQFPNYSSELNVNALLLGDSALYLCASSFLRDRVFEQYFGPGTRLTVT.

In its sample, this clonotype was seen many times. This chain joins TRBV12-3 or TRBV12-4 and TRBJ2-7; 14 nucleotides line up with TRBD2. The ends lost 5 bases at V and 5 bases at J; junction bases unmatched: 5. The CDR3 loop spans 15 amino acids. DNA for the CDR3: TGTGCCAGCAGTCAGGGGACTAGCGGGAGCGACGAGCAGTACTTC. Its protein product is CASSQGTSGSDEQYF.

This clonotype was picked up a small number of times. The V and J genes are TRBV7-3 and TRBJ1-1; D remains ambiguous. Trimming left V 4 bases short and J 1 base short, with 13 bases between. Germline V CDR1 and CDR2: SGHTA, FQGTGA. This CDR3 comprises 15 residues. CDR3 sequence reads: CASSSTGSKNTEAFF. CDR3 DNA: TGTGCCAGCAGCTCAACCGGATCAAAGAACACTGAAGCTTTCTTT.

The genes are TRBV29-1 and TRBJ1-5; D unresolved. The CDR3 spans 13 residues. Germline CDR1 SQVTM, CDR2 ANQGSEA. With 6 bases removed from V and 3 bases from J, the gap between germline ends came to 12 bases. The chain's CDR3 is CSVRTGDNQPQHF. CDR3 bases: TGCAGCGTCCGGACTGGAGACAATCAGCCCCAGCATTTT.

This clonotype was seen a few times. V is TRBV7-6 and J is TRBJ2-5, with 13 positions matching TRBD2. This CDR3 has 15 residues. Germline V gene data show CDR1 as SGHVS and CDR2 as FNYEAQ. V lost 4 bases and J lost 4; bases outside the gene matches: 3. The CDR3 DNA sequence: TGTGCCAGCAGCTGGGGACTAGCGGGATCAGAGACCCAGTACTTC. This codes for CASSWGLAGSETQYF.

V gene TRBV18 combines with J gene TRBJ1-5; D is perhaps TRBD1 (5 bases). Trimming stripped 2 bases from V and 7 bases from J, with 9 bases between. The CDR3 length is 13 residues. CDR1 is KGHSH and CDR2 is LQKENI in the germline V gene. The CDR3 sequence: CASSPGGRQPQHF. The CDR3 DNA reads TGTGCCAGCTCACCAGGGGGGAGGCAGCCCCAGCATTTT.

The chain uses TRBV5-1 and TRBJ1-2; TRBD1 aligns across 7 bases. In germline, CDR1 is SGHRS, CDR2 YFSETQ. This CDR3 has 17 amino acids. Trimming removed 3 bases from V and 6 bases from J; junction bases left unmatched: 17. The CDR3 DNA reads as TGCGCCAGCAGCTCCTATCCGAGGGGGCGGCAGGGCGATGGCTACACCTTC. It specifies CASSSYPRGRQGDGYTF.

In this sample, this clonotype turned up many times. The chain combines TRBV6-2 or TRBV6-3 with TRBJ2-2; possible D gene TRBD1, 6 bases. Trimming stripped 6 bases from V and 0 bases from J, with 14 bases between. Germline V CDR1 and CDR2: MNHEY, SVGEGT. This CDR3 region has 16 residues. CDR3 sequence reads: CASSTDRIPNTGELFF. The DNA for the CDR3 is TGTGCCAGCAGCACCGACAGGATTCCGAACACCGGGGAGCTGTTTTTT.

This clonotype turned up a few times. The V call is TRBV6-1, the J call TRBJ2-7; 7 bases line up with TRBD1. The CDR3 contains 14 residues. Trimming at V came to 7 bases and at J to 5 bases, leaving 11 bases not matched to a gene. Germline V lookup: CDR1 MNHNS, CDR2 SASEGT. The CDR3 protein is CASNPDRVRHEQYF. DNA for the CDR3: TGTGCCAGCAACCCAGACAGGGTCCGCCACGAGCAGTACTTC.

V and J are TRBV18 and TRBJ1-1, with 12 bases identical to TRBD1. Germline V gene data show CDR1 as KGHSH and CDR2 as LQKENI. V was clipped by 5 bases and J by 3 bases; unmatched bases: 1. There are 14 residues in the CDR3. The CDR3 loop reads CASSGTGGYTEAFF. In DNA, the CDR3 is TGTGCCAGCTCAGGGACAGGGGGCTACACTGAAGCTTTCTTT.

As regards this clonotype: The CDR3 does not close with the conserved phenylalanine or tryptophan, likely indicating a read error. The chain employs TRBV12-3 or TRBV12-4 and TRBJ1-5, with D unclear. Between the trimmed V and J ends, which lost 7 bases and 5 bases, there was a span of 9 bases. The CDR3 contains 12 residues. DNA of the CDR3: TGTGCCAGCACCCTTCCCGATCAGCCCCAGCATTGT. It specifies CASTLPDQPQHC.

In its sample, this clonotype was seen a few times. The DNA for the CDR3 is TGTGCCAGCAGTTACTATTTGGAGCCGCAGAACACTGAAGCTTTCTTT. As protein: CASSYYLEPQNTEAFF. The genes are TRBV6-2 or TRBV6-3 and TRBJ1-1, with D unclear. Germline loops: CDR1 MNHEY, CDR2 SVGEGT. The germline V and J ends were trimmed by 1 base and 1 base, with 13 bases remaining between them. This CDR3 is 16 amino acids long.

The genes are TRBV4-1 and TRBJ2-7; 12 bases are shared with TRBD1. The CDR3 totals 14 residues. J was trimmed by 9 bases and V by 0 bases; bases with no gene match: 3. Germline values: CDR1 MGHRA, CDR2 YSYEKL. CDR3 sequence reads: CASSQEGTGGAQYF. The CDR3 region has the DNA TGCGCCAGCAGCCAAGAAGGGACAGGGGGCGCGCAGTACTTC.

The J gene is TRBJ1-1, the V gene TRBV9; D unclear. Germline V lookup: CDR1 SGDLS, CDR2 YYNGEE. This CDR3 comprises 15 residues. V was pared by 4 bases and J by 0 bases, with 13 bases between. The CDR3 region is CASSPQASMNTEAFF. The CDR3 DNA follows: TGTGCCAGCAGCCCTCAGGCTTCCATGAACACTGAAGCTTTCTTT.